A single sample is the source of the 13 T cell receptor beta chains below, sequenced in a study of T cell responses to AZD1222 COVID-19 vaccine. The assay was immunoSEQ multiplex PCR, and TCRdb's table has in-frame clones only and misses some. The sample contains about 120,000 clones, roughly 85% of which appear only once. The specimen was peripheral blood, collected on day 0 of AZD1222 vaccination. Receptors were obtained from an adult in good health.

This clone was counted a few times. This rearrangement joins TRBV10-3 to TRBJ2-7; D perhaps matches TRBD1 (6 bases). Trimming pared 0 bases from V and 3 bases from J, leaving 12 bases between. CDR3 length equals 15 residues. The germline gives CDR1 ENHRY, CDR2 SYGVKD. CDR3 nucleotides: TGTGCCATCAGTGAGTCGAGACAGGTCAGCTACGAGCAGTACTTC. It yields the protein CAISESRQVSYEQYF.

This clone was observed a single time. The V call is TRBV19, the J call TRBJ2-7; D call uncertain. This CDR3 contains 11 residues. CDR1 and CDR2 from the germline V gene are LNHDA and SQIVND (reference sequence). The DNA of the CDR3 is TGTGTTATAACCAGGCCCTACGAGCAGTACTTC. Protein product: CVITRPYEQYF.

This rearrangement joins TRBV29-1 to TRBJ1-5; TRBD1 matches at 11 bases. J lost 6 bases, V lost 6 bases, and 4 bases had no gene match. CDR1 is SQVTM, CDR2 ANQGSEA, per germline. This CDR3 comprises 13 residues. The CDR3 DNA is TGCAGCGTCGGACAGGGGGCAGGTCAGCCCCAGCATTTT. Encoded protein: CSVGQGAGQPQHF. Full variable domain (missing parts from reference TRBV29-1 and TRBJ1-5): SAVISQKPSRDICQRGTSLTIQCQVDSQVTMMFWYRQQPGQSLTLIATANQGSEATYESGFVIDKFPISRPNLTFSTLTVSNMSPEDSSIYLCSVGQGAGQPQHFGDGTRLSIL.

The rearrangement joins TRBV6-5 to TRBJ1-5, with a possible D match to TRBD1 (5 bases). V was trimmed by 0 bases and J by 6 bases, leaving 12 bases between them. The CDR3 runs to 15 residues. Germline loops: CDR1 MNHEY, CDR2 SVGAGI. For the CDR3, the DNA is TGTGCCAGCAGTTACTCGAAGGGGTGGGGTCAGCCCCAGCATTTT. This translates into CASSYSKGWGQPQHF.

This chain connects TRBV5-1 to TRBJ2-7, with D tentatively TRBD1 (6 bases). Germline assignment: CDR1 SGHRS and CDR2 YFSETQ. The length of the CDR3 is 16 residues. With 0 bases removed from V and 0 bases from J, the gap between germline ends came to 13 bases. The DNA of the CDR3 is TGCGCCAGCAGCTTGGCCCTGGGGGCCAACTCCTACGAGCAGTACTTC. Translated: CASSLALGANSYEQYF.

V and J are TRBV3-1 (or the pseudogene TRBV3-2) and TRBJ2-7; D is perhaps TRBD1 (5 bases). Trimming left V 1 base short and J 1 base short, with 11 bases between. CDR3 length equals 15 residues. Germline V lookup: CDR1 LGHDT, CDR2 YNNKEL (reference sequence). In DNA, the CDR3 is TGTGCCAGCAGCCAAGCAGGCACAGGTTCCTACGAGCAGTACTTC. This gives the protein CASSQAGTGSYEQYF.

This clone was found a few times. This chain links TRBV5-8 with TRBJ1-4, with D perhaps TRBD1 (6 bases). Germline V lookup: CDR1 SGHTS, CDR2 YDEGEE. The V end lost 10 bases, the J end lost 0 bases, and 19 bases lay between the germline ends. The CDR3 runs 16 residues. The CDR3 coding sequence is TGTGCCGGAGAACCGGGACACATCGCAACTAATGAAAAACTGTTTTTT. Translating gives CAGEPGHIATNEKLFF. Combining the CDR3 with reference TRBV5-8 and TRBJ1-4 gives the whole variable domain EAGVTQSPTHLIKTRGQQATLRCSPISGHTSVYWYQQALGLGLQFLLWYDEGEERNRGNFPPRFSGRQFPNYSSELNVNALELEDSALYLCAGEPGHIATNEKLFFGSGTQLSVL.

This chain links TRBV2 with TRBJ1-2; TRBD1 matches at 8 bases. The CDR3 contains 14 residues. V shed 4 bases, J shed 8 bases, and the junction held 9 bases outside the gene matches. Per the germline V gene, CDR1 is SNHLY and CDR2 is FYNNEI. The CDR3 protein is CASSVGRGPDGYTF. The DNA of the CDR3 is TGTGCCAGCAGTGTCGGCAGGGGGCCGGACGGCTACACCTTC.

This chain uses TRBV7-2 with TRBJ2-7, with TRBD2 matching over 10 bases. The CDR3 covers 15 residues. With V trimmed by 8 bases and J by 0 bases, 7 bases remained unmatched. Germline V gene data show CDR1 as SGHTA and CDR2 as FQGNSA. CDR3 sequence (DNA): TGTGCCAGCCGGCCCTCTAGCGGGAGCTCCTACGAGCAGTACTTC. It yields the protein CASRPSSGSSYEQYF.

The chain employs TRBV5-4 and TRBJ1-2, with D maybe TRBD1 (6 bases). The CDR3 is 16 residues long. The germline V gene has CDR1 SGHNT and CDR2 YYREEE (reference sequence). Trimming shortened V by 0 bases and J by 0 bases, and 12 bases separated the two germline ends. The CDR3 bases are TGTGCCAGCAGCTTGGGAACACAGGGAACTAACTATGGCTACACCTTC. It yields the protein CASSLGTQGTNYGYTF.

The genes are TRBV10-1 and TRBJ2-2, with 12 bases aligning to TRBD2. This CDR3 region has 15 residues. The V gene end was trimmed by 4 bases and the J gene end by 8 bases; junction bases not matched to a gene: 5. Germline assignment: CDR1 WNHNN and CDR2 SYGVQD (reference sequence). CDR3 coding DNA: TGCGCCAGCAGTGTTCTAGCGGGAGGGACTGGGGAGCTGTTTTTT. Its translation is CASSVLAGGTGELFF.

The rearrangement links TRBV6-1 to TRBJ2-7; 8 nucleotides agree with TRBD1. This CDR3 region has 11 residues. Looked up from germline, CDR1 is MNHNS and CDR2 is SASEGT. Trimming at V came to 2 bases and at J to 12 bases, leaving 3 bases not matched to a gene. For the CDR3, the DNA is TGTGCCAGCAGTGAACGGACAGGGCCGTACTTC. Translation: CASSERTGPYF.

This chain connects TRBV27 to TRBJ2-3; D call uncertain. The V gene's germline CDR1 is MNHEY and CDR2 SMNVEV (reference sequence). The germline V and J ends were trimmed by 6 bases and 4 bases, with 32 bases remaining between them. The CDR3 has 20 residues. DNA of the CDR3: TGTGCCAGCAGCTTTCGTTCTGCGTCGGACGTTGTACGTCGGGCAGATACGCAGTATTTT. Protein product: CASSFRSASDVVRRADTQYF.